The 24 T cell receptor beta chains given below trace back to one sample, sequenced in a study of blood T cell repertoires in COVID-19. Assay: immunoSEQ multiplex PCR; the TCRdb copy retains only in-frame clones and omits some. The data show 300,000 to 400,000 clones, with more than 75% seen just once and approximately 4% held by the top ten. The sequencing input was peripheral blood. The receptors were sampled from a woman aged 45-59 years with active or convalescent COVID-19.

The chain carries TRBV10-3 and TRBJ1-1, with 7 bases identical to TRBD1. Germline values: CDR1 ENHRY, CDR2 SYGVKD. The CDR3 covers 10 residues. The J segment lost 8 bases and the V segment lost 10 bases, leaving 4 bases of the junction unmatched. CDR3 coding DNA: TGTGCCACAGGGACAGACGAAGCTTTCTTT. Translation: CATGTDEAFF.

The CDR3 nucleotides read TGTGCCAGCAGGTACGACAGGGCTAGCGAGCAGTACTTC. Translated, it gives CASRYDRASEQYF. The V and J genes are TRBV6-2 or TRBV6-3 and TRBJ2-7; 7 bases align to TRBD1. The CDR3 totals 13 residues. Germline V gene sequence: CDR1 MNHEY, CDR2 SVGEGT. J lost 6 bases, V lost 6 bases, and 8 bases had no gene match.

The chain couples TRBV19 to TRBJ2-3, with 10 positions matching TRBD2. Germline CDR1 and CDR2: LNHDA and SQIVND (reference sequence). This CDR3 comprises 14 residues. Trimming took 6 bases from V and 4 from J; bases not matched to a gene: 4. The CDR3 region is CASRLAGDSDTQYF. Here the CDR3 DNA reads TGTGCCAGTAGGCTAGCGGGAGATTCAGATACGCAGTATTTT.

The chain carries TRBV7-2 and TRBJ2-3; TRBD2 agrees at 12 bases. The CDR3 consists of 15 residues. V was clipped by 4 bases and J by 4 bases; unmatched bases: 3. The germline V gene has CDR1 SGHTA and CDR2 FQGNSA. The CDR3 coding sequence is TGTGCCAGCAGCTACCTAGCGGGGGGGGCAGATACGCAGTATTTT. It yields the protein CASSYLAGGADTQYF.

The chain employs TRBV9 and TRBJ2-2; TRBD2 agrees at 8 bases. The germline V gene encodes CDR1 SGDLS and CDR2 YYNGEE. CDR3 length equals 17 residues. J gave up 0 bases and V 0 bases, and 4 bases lay outside the gene matches. CDR3 sequence (DNA): TGTGCCAGCAGCGTAGAGGCGGGGGGACCGAACACCGGGGAGCTGTTTTTT. Its protein is CASSVEAGGPNTGELFF.

The J gene is TRBJ1-3, the V gene TRBV5-1; maybe TRBD1 (6 bases). With 4 bases removed from V and 2 bases from J, the gap between germline ends came to 13 bases. The length of the CDR3 is 15 residues. CDR1 SGHRS and CDR2 YFSETQ come from the germline V gene. Here the CDR3 reads CASSPAGATGNTIYF. CDR3 nucleotides: TGCGCCAGCAGCCCGGCAGGGGCAACTGGAAACACCATATATTTT. Together with reference TRBV5-1 and TRBJ1-3, the CDR3 gives the full variable domain: KAGVTQTPRYLIKTRGQQVTLSCSPISGHRSVSWYQQTPGQGLQFLFEYFSETQRNKGNFPGRFSGRQFSNSRSEMNVSTLELGDSALYLCASSPAGATGNTIYFGEGSWLTVV.

J is TRBJ2-7 and V is TRBV13; TRBD1 agrees at 9 bases. The CDR3 contains 15 residues. Looked up from germline, CDR1 is PRHDT and CDR2 is FYEKMQ (reference sequence). V lost 4 bases and J lost 2; bases outside the gene matches: 6. The DNA of the CDR3 is TGTGCCAGCAGCTCCTCGGGACAGGGTACCTACGAGCAGTACTTC. This translates into CASSSSGQGTYEQYF.

The gene calls are TRBV15 and TRBJ1-2; the match to TRBD1 covers 10 bases. Per germline, CDR1 LNHNV and CDR2 YYDKDF (reference sequence). Trimming removed 3 bases from V and 3 bases from J; junction bases left unmatched: 10. This CDR3 has 17 residues. CDR3 residues: CATSSSTGGRLDYGYTF. The CDR3 DNA sequence: TGTGCCACCAGCAGTTCGACAGGGGGCAGGCTAGACTATGGCTACACCTTC.

The V call is TRBV18, the J call TRBJ2-1; D remains unclear. This CDR3 spans 15 amino acids. Germline V gives CDR1 KGHSH, CDR2 LQKENI. V was trimmed by 1 base and J by 5 bases, leaving 12 bases between them. CDR3 protein: CASSPLIRLNNEQFF. CDR3 bases: TGTGCCAGCTCACCACTCATCAGACTCAACAATGAGCAGTTCTTC.

This chain uses TRBV12-3 or TRBV12-4 with TRBJ1-1, with no clear D. V was shortened by 2 bases and J by 1 base, with 5 bases between the two germline ends. The CDR3 has 13 amino acids. Here the CDR3 reads CASSLQENTEAFF. The DNA for the CDR3 is TGTGCCAGCAGTTTACAGGAGAACACTGAAGCTTTCTTT.

The chain links TRBV4-1 to TRBJ2-7; D possibly corresponds to TRBD2 (5 bases). The CDR3 runs to 15 residues. The V end lost 0 bases, the J end lost 4 bases, and 13 bases lay between the germline ends. CDR1 MGHRA and CDR2 YSYEKL come from the germline V gene. The chain's CDR3 is CASSQDYGKRYEQYF. As DNA, the CDR3 is TGCGCCAGCAGCCAAGATTACGGGAAGAGGTACGAGCAGTACTTC.

The CDR3 reads CASSVGPANNEQFF. For the CDR3, the DNA is TGTGCCAGCAGCGTGGGGCCAGCCAACAATGAGCAGTTCTTC. The chain couples TRBV9 to TRBJ2-1; maybe TRBD1 (5 bases). Germline CDR1 SGDLS, CDR2 YYNGEE. CDR3 length: 14 residues. V lost 2 bases, J lost 5 bases, and 11 bases lay in between.

The chain joins TRBV7-2 to TRBJ1-4; the D is unclear. The V end was cut by 4 bases, the J end by 8 bases, with 23 bases between. The CDR3 has 17 amino acids. CDR1 SGHTA and CDR2 FQGNSA come from the germline V gene. The DNA for the CDR3 is TGTGCCAGCAGCTCAGATTTCCTCTCAGGCTCGAGAGAAAAACTGTTTTTT. Translated, it gives CASSSDFLSGSREKLFF.

The chain couples TRBV5-1 to TRBJ2-5, with TRBD2 matching over 8 bases. Trimming cost V 0 bases and J 5 bases; bases outside gene matches: 9. The germline CDR1 and CDR2 sequences are SGHRS and YFSETQ. CDR3 length equals 16 residues. CDR3 in amino acids: CASSLAAGGALETQYF. CDR3 nucleotide sequence: TGCGCCAGCAGCTTGGCCGCCGGGGGGGCCCTGGAGACCCAGTACTTC.

The CDR3 spells CASSQGTGPYGYTF. CDR3 DNA: TGTGCCAGCAGCCAAGGGACAGGGCCCTATGGCTACACCTTC. The chain combines TRBV14 with TRBJ1-2, with TRBD1 matching over 8 bases. The CDR3 length is 14 residues. V shed 1 base, J shed 4 bases, and the junction held 2 bases outside the gene matches. Germline values: CDR1 SGHDN, CDR2 FVKESK.

This chain links TRBV3-1 (or the pseudogene TRBV3-2) with TRBJ2-7; maybe TRBD1 (6 bases). Per germline, CDR1 LGHDT and CDR2 YNNKEL (reference sequence). This CDR3 is 16 amino acids long. V was clipped by 0 bases and J by 2 bases, with 14 bases between them. CDR3 amino acids: CASSQEGQGPTYEQYF. The CDR3 bases are TGTGCCAGCAGCCAAGAGGGGCAGGGGCCTACCTACGAGCAGTACTTC.

The J gene is TRBJ2-5, the V gene TRBV6-5; D might be TRBD1 (5 bases). V was shortened by 2 bases and J by 8 bases, with 6 bases between the two germline ends. The CDR3 consists of 11 residues. Germline V gene lookup returns CDR1 MNHEY and CDR2 SVGAGI. The CDR3 region is CASSYGATQYF. The CDR3 coding sequence is TGTGCCAGCAGTTACGGGGCTACCCAGTACTTC.

This chain uses TRBV18 with TRBJ1-1, with 9 positions matching TRBD1. Germline CDR1 and CDR2: KGHSH and LQKENI. V lost 6 bases, J lost 8 bases, and 7 bases stayed unmatched. The CDR3 is made up of 13 amino acids. The CDR3 spells CASSQPGTGEAFF. CDR3 nucleotides: TGTGCCAGCTCGCAACCGGGGACAGGGGAAGCTTTCTTT.

The chain has TRBV18 and TRBJ2-2, with D tentatively TRBD2 (6 bases). The V end was cut by 2 bases, the J end by 4 bases, with 14 bases between. Germline V gene sequence: CDR1 KGHSH, CDR2 LQKENI. CDR3 length: 16 amino acids. CDR3 nucleotides: TGTGCCAGCTCACCAAACGGGGGATTGGGCACCGGGGAGCTGTTTTTT. This gives the protein CASSPNGGLGTGELFF.

The J gene is TRBJ1-5, the V gene TRBV29-1, with 7 nucleotides matching TRBD1. Germline CDR1 is SQVTM and CDR2 is ANQGSEA. The CDR3 covers 17 residues. Germline trimming cut 0 bases from V and 5 bases from J; bases unmatched to any gene: 13. CDR3 loop: CSVEDGDGQALYQPQHF. CDR3 coding DNA: TGCAGCGTTGAAGATGGGGACGGACAGGCCCTATATCAGCCCCAGCATTTT.

The rearrangement uses TRBV7-9 and TRBJ1-2, with D tentatively TRBD1 (6 bases). With 6 bases removed from V and 0 bases from J, the gap between germline ends came to 17 bases. Germline assignment: CDR1 SEHNR and CDR2 FQNEAQ (reference sequence). This CDR3 comprises 16 residues. CDR3 amino acids: CASSTEARGSNYGYTF. The CDR3 DNA reads TGTGCCAGCAGTACCGAAGCCAGGGGATCTAACTATGGCTACACCTTC.

This chain connects TRBV15 to TRBJ2-1; TRBD1 aligns across 7 bases. CDR1 is LNHNV and CDR2 is YYDKDF in the germline V gene (reference sequence). The trim removed 6 bases at V and 8 bases at J, leaving 4 bases unmatched. CDR3 length: 12 residues. This chain's CDR3 is CATRRQGHEQFF. CDR3 coding DNA: TGTGCCACCAGGAGACAGGGTCATGAGCAGTTCTTC.

V gene TRBV2 combines with J gene TRBJ2-5, with 12 bases aligning to TRBD2. CDR1 is SNHLY and CDR2 is FYNNEI in the germline V gene. Trimming at V came to 1 base and at J to 1 base, leaving 1 base not matched to a gene. The length of the CDR3 is 16 residues. DNA of the CDR3: TGTGCCAGCAGTGAAGAACTAGCGGGGGGCCAAGAGACCCAGTACTTC. Translated: CASSEELAGGQETQYF.

The rearrangement links TRBV5-1 to TRBJ1-4; TRBD1 agrees at 10 bases. Trimming at V came to 0 bases and at J to 12 bases, leaving 8 bases not matched to a gene. CDR3 size: 15 residues. CDR1 is SGHRS and CDR2 is YFSETQ in the germline V gene. The CDR3 is CASSLEMGQGLELFF. The CDR3 nucleotides read TGCGCCAGCAGCTTGGAAATGGGACAGGGGCTGGAACTGTTTTTT.